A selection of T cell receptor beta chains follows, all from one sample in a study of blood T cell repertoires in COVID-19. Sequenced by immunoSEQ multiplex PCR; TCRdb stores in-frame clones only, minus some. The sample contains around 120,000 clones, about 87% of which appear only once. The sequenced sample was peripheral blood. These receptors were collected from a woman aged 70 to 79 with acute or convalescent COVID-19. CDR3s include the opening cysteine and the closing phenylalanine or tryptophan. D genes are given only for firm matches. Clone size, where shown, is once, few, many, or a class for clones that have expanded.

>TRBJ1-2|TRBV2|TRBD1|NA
CASSENRGSYGYTF
TGTGCCAGCAGTGAAAACAGGGGTTCCTATGGCTACACCTTC
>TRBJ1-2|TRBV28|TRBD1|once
CASKTGGNYGYTF
TGTGCCAGCAAAACAGGGGGAAACTATGGCTACACCTTC
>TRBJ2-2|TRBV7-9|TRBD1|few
CASSLGQEAGELFF
TGTGCCAGCAGCCTGGGACAGGAGGCCGGGGAGCTGTTTTTT
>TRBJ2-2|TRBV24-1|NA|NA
CATESGFNTGELFF
TGTGCCACAGAGAGCGGGTTCAACACCGGGGAGCTGTTTTTT
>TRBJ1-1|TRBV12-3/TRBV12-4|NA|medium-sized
CASSLEQETEAFF
TGTGCCAGCAGTTTAGAGCAAGAGACTGAAGCTTTCTTT
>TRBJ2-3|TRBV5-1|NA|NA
CASSLEGGGTDTQYF
TGCGCCAGCAGCTTGGAGGGAGGGGGGACAGATACGCAGTATTTT
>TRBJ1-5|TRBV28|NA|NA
CASSSRQPQHF
TGTGCCAGCAGTTCGAGACAGCCCCAGCATTTT
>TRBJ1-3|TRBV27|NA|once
CASSPTGFSGNTIYF
TGTGCCAGCAGTCCTACAGGGTTTTCTGGAAACACCATATATTTT
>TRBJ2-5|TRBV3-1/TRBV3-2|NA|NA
CASSRTRGETQYF
TGTGCCAGCAGCAGGACCAGGGGAGAGACCCAGTACTTC
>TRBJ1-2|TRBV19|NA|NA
CASSTRSSIAGGYTF
TGTGCCAGTAGTACCCGGTCCTCCATCGCGGGTGGCTACACCTTC
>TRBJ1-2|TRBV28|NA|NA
CASSLGGGNYGYTF
TGTGCCAGCAGTTTAGGGGGAGGAAACTATGGCTACACCTTC
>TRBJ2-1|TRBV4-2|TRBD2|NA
CASSQEGGGDPREQFF
TGTGCCAGCAGCCAAGAAGGTGGGGGGGACCCGCGGGAGCAGTTCTTC
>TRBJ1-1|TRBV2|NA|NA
CASRVSMNTEAFF
TGTGCCAGCAGGGTCAGTATGAACACTGAAGCTTTCTTT
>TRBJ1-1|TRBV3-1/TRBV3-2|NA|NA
CASSQEGVTEAFF
TGTGCCAGCAGCCAAGAAGGGGTCACTGAAGCTTTCTTT
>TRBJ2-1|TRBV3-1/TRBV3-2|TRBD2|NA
CASSHPITSGYNEQFF
TGTGCCAGCAGCCATCCGATTACTAGCGGGTACAATGAGCAGTTCTTC
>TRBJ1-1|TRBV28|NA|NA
CASSSQVRGRGWAEAFF
TGTGCCAGCAGTTCACAGGTCAGGGGAAGGGGTTGGGCTGAAGCTTTCTTT
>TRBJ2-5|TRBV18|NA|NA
CASSPPVIEETQYF
TGTGCCAGCTCACCACCCGTAATCGAAGAGACCCAGTACTTC
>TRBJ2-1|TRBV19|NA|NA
CASTNRAYNEQFF
TGTGCCAGTACCAACAGAGCCTACAATGAGCAGTTCTTC
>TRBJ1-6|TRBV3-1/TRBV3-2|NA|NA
CASSQGLPLHF
TGTGCCAGCTCACAGGGTTTACCCCTCCACTTT
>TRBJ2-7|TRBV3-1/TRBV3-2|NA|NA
CASSPGTGNYEQYF
TGTGCCAGCAGCCCGGGGACTGGAAACTACGAGCAGTACTTC
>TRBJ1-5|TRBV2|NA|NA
CASSLDRSNQPQHF
TGTGCCAGCAGTCTAGACAGATCCAATCAGCCCCAGCATTTT
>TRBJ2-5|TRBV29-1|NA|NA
CSVPHRGGQETQYF
TGCAGCGTTCCCCACAGGGGGGGACAAGAGACCCAGTACTTC
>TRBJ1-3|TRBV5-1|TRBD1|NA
CASGTDASGNTIYF
TGCGCCAGTGGGACAGACGCCTCTGGAAACACCATATATTTT
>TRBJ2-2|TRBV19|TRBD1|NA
CASLRDRGNTGELFF
TGTGCCAGTCTCCGGGACAGGGGTAACACCGGGGAGCTGTTTTTT
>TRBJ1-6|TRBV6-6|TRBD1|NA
CASSRRDRGNLLRSYNSPLHF
TGTGCCAGCAGTCGACGGGACAGGGGAAATCTTCTACGCTCCTATAATTCACCCCTCCACTTT
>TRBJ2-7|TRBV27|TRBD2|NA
CASSSPSGGAYEQYF
TGTGCCAGCAGTTCTCCCTCTGGGGGGGCCTACGAGCAGTACTTC
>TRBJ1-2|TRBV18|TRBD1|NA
CASSPNPIRQGHNYGYTF
TGTGCCAGCTCACCTAATCCAATACGACAGGGACACAACTATGGCTACACCTTC
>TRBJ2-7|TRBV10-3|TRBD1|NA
CAISESGTGPSGQYF
TGTGCCATCAGTGAGTCTGGGACAGGGCCCTCGGGGCAGTACTTC
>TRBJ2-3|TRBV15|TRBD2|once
CATRQLAGSTDTQYF
TGTGCCACCCGTCAACTAGCGGGGAGCACAGATACGCAGTATTTT
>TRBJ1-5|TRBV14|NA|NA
CASSLGGGNQPQHF
TGTGCCAGCAGCCTGGGCGGGGGGAATCAGCCCCAGCATTTT
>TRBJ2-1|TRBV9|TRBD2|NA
CASSVGASGSSYNEQFF
TGTGCCAGCAGCGTAGGGGCTAGCGGGAGCTCCTACAATGAGCAGTTCTTC
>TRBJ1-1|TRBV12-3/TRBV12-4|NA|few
CASSPSTGIEAFF
TGTGCCAGCAGTCCGTCGACAGGTATTGAAGCTTTCTTT
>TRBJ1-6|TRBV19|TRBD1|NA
CASSGTAQTSYNSPLHF
TGTGCCAGCAGTGGGACAGCACAAACCTCCTATAATTCACCCCTCCACTTT
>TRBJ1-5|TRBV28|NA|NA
CASTPNRNQPQHF
TGTGCCAGCACTCCGAACCGGAATCAGCCCCAGCATTTT
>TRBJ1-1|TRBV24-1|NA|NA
CATSDLNSGAEAFF
TGTGCCACCAGTGATTTAAACTCAGGGGCTGAAGCTTTCTTT
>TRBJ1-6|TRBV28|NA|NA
CASIGTVYNSPLHF
TGTGCCAGCATCGGAACAGTTTATAATTCACCCCTCCACTTT
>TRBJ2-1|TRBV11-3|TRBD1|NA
CASSLSEGAFHNEQFF
TGTGCCAGCAGCTTGAGTGAGGGGGCCTTCCACAATGAGCAGTTCTTC
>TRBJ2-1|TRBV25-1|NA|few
CASSVVRGEQFF
TGTGCCAGCAGTGTCGTCCGGGGTGAGCAGTTCTTC
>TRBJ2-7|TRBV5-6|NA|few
CASSFPYSEQYF
TGTGCCAGCAGCTTCCCCTACAGTGAGCAGTACTTC
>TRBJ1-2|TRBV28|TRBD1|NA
CASSLLTGTGDGGYTF
TGTGCCAGCAGTTTACTAACCGGGACAGGGGACGGTGGCTACACCTTC
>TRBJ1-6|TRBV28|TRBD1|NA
CASTYDRVGNSPLHF
TGTGCCAGCACCTACGACAGGGTTGGAAATTCACCCCTCCACTTT
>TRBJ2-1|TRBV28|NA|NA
CASVSGSSYNEQFF
TGTGCCAGCGTCAGCGGTAGCTCCTACAATGAGCAGTTCTTC
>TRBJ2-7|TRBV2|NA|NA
CASRAGHLEEQYF
TGTGCCAGCAGAGCGGGACACCTTGAAGAGCAGTACTTC
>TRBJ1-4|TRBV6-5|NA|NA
CATQDSQANEKLFF
TGTGCCACCCAGGACTCCCAGGCTAATGAAAAACTGTTTTTT
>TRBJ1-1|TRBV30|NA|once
CAWSPQGFIGAFF
TGTGCCTGGAGTCCCCAGGGGTTCATCGGAGCTTTCTTT
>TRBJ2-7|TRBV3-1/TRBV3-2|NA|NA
CASSQGDGEQYF
TGTGCCAGCAGCCAAGGTGACGGGGAGCAGTACTTC
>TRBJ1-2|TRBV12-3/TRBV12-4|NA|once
CASRHRAGYTF
TGTGCCAGCAGGCACAGGGCTGGCTACACCTTC
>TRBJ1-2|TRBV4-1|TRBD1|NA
CASSPPLGHRGRVGYTF
TGCGCCAGCAGCCCTCCTCTAGGCCACAGGGGGCGCGTTGGCTACACCTTC
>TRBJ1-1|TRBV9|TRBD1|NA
CASSVGTGGTEAFF
TGTGCCAGCAGCGTAGGAACAGGGGGCACTGAAGCTTTCTTT
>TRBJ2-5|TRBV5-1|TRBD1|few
CASCRDSPQETQYF
TGCGCCAGCTGCCGGGACAGTCCGCAAGAGACCCAGTACTTC
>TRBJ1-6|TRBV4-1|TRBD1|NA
CASSQDRGGRGRNSPLHF
TGCGCCAGCAGCCAAGATCGAGGGGGCAGGGGTAGGAATTCACCCCTCCACTTT
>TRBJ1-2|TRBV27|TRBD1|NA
CASSLGTGSRGYTF
TGTGCCAGCAGTTTAGGGACAGGGTCCAGAGGCTACACCTTC